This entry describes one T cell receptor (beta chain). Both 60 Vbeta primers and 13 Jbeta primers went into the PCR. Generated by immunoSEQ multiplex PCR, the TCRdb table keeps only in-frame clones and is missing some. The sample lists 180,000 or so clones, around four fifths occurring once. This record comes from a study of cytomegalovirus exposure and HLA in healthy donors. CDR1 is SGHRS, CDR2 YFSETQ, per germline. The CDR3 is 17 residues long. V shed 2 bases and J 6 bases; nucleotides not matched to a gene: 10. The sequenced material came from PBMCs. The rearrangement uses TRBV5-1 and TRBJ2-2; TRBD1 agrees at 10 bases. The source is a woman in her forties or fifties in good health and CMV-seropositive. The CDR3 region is CASSFNRDRGGAGELFF. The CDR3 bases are TGCGCCAGCAGCTTTAACCGGGACAGGGGAGGGGCCGGGGAGCTGTTTTTT.